This section outlines one T cell receptor (beta chain) sequence together with its context. Its antigen is not known. The data originate from a study of T cell responses to AZD1222 COVID-19 vaccine. The repertoire was sequenced with immunoSEQ multiplex PCR; TCRdb's copy has only in-frame clones and lacks some. Here the sample spans about 150,000 clones, more than 85% being singletons. Trimming took off 1 base at V and 11 bases at J, with 6 bases between the two ends. Germline CDR1 LGHDT, CDR2 YNNKEL (reference sequence). This CDR3 spans 12 amino acids. Study-level points and caveats: At study baseline, merely several AZD1222 recipients were seropositive. Nearly half of the spike-specific TCRs reportedly recognize variant regions that carry no mutations. Recipients of two AZD1222 doses showed rising Spike-specific TCR breadth and depth. Possibly, clonal diversity was underestimated; donors were largely white British and included more females.

The source material was peripheral blood, sampled on day 0 of AZD1222 vaccination. V is TRBV3-1 (or the pseudogene TRBV3-2) and J is TRBJ1-6; no clear D gene. This TCR came from an adult in good health. The CDR3 DNA is TGTGCCAGCAGCCAAGTGGGCACACCCCTCCACTTT. It codes for CASSQVGTPLHF.